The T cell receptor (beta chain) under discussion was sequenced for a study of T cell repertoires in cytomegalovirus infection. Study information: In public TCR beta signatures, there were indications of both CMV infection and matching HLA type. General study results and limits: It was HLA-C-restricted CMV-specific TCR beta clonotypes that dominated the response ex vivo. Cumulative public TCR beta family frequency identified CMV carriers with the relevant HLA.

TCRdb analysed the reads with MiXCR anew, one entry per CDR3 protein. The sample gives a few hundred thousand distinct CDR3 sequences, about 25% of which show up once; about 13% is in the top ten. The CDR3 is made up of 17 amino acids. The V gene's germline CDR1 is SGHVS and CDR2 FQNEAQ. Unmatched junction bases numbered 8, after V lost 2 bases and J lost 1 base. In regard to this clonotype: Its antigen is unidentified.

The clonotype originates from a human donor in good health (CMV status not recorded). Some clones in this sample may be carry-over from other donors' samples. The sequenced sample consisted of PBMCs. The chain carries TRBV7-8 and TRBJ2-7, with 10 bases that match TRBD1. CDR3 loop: CASSLLGLGQGSYEQYF. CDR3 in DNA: TGTGCCAGCAGCTTATTAGGTCTGGGACAGGGGTCCTACGAGCAGTACTTC.